These 18 T cell receptor beta chains share one sample of origin, sequenced in a study of T cells in Graves' hyperthyroidism and ophthalmopathy. Researchers amplified the TCR beta CDR3 regions from RNA transcripts. First-round RT-PCR of the TCR CDR3 relied on the HTBI primer set. TCRdb analysed the multiplex PCR reads with MiXCR anew, one entry per CDR3 protein. Of around 370,000 distinct CDR3 sequences listed, less than 20% are singletons. The sample taken for sequencing was blood. The receptors stem from a man aged 18 to 29 with Graves' ophthalmopathy.

The V and J genes are TRBV20-1 and TRBJ2-7; D ambiguous. The germline gives CDR1 DFQATT, CDR2 SNEGSKA (reference sequence). Trimming pared 3 bases from V and 0 bases from J, leaving 9 bases between. The CDR3 length is 13 residues. For the CDR3, the DNA is TGCAGTGCTAGTGGAGTGACCTCCTACGAGCAGTACTTC. It encodes CSASGVTSYEQYF.

This chain joins TRBV12-3 or TRBV12-4 and TRBJ2-7, with 7 bases identical to TRBD2. J lost 6 bases, V lost 4 bases, and 3 bases had no gene match. The CDR3 extends over 12 amino acids. The CDR3 nucleotides are TGTGCCAGCAGTTGGGGGGGGGGCGAGCAGTACTTC. Protein sequence: CASSWGGGEQYF.

This clonotype was observed at least ten times. The rearrangement uses TRBV6-2 or TRBV6-3 and TRBJ1-1, with D perhaps TRBD1 (6 bases). The CDR3 loop spans 14 amino acids. CDR1 MNHEY and CDR2 SVGEGT come from the germline V gene. Trimming took off 5 bases at V and 6 bases at J, with 16 bases between the two ends. The DNA for the CDR3 is TGTGCCAGCAGTCCTAGCTGGGGGGCAGCTGAAGCTTTCTTT. Encoded protein: CASSPSWGAAEAFF.

The chain is built from TRBV7-7 and TRBJ2-1; TRBD2 aligns across 12 bases. CDR1 is SSHAT and CDR2 is FNYEAQ in the germline V gene (reference sequence). Trimming at V came to 5 bases and at J to 5 bases, leaving 7 bases not matched to a gene. This CDR3 spans 16 amino acids. CDR3 loop: CASSPSGTSGHNEQFF. The DNA of the CDR3 is TGTGCCAGCAGCCCATCCGGGACTAGCGGGCACAATGAGCAGTTCTTC.

This clonotype was seen many times. The gene calls are TRBV3-1 and TRBJ2-5; D is possibly TRBD2 (5 bases). V was cut by 1 base and J by 5 bases, with 8 bases left in between. CDR1 LGHDT and CDR2 YNNKEL come from the germline V gene (reference sequence). CDR3 length: 13 residues. This CDR3 reads CASSQARRETQYF. The CDR3 coding sequence is TGTGCCAGCAGCCAAGCTAGGAGGGAGACCCAGTACTTC.

This clonotype was detected many times. The chain carries TRBV10-1 and TRBJ2-3; TRBD1 matches at 7 bases. Trimming cost V 8 bases and J 4 bases; bases outside gene matches: 6. This CDR3 has 13 amino acids. The germline V gene encodes CDR1 WNHNN and CDR2 SYGVQD (reference sequence). In nucleotides, the CDR3 is TGCGCCAGCGCTCAAGGGGGCTCAGATACGCAGTATTTT. Encoded protein: CASAQGGSDTQYF.

The sample holds many counts of this clonotype. The chain uses TRBV6-1 and TRBJ1-1; possibly TRBD1 for D (6 bases). The CDR3 is made up of 13 amino acids. With 7 bases removed from V and 5 bases from J, the gap between germline ends came to 14 bases. Germline CDR1 reads MNHNS; CDR2 reads SASEGT. The CDR3 coding sequence is TGTGCCAGCACGAGGGGGGATCGGACTGAAGCTTTCTTT. Residues: CASTRGDRTEAFF.

This clonotype was recorded at least ten times. The gene calls are TRBV5-1 and TRBJ1-2; weak D call: TRBD1 (6 bases). The CDR3 spans 14 residues. Trimming shortened V by 4 bases and J by 8 bases, and 18 bases separated the two germline ends. CDR1 and CDR2 (germline): SGHRS, YFSETQ. CDR3 region: CASSPEVGGRGYTF. The DNA for the CDR3 is TGCGCCAGCAGCCCCGAGGTTGGGGGGCGAGGCTACACCTTC.

This chain uses TRBV14 with TRBJ1-1; 8 bases agree with TRBD1. Germline V gives CDR1 SGHDN, CDR2 FVKESK. The V segment lost 4 bases and the J segment 4 bases; nucleotides outside the gene matches: 5. This CDR3 has 14 residues. The CDR3: CASSPWTGSTEAFF. As DNA, the CDR3 is TGTGCCAGCAGCCCCTGGACAGGGAGCACTGAAGCTTTCTTT.

V usage is TRBV6-6 and J usage is TRBJ1-1, with TRBD1 matching 7 bases. The germline V gene has CDR1 MNHNY and CDR2 SVGAGI (reference sequence). Trimming removed 2 bases from V and 14 bases from J; junction bases left unmatched: 8. This CDR3 region has 12 residues. This CDR3 reads CASSYDRGTAFF. CDR3 coding DNA: TGTGCCAGCAGTTACGACCGCGGGACAGCCTTCTTT.

V usage is TRBV11-2 and J usage is TRBJ2-5; TRBD2 matches at 16 bases. V lost 4 bases to trimming and J lost 6 bases; unmatched junction nucleotides: 11. Per the germline V gene, CDR1 is SGHAT and CDR2 is FQNNGV. The CDR3 sequence is 18 residues long. CDR3 loop: CASSSPGTSGGAGKTQYF. The CDR3 DNA reads as TGTGCCAGCAGCTCCCCGGGGACTAGCGGGGGGGCCGGCAAGACCCAGTACTTC.

J is TRBJ2-3 and V is TRBV24-1; D not resolved. The ends were cut back, 0 bases at V and 2 bases at J, with 8 bases in the middle. In germline, CDR1 is KGHDR, CDR2 SFDVKD. This CDR3 comprises 15 residues. The CDR3: CATSDLRFSTDTQYF. CDR3 coding DNA: TGTGCCACCAGTGATTTGCGATTTTCCACAGATACGCAGTATTTT.

This chain connects TRBV6-1 to TRBJ2-6, with 9 bases that match TRBD1. This CDR3 is built from 17 residues. J lost 0 bases, V lost 8 bases, and 8 bases had no gene match. Germline V lookup: CDR1 MNHNS, CDR2 SASEGT. This CDR3 is CASAGTGRVSGANVLTF. As DNA, the CDR3 is TGTGCCAGCGCCGGGACAGGGAGGGTCTCTGGGGCCAACGTCCTGACTTTC.

This clonotype was seen many times. Written as DNA, the CDR3 is TGCGCCAGCAGCCTCCCCTCAGGGCCTCGCATGGGGACTGAAGCTTTCTTT. Translating gives CASSLPSGPRMGTEAFF. The V and J genes are TRBV5-1 and TRBJ1-1, with D possibly TRBD1 on 5 matching bases. V was cut by 4 bases and J by 5 bases, with 24 bases left in between. The CDR3 spans 17 residues. The germline CDR1 and CDR2 sequences are SGHRS and YFSETQ.

This clonotype was recorded many times. The chain recombines TRBV2 with TRBJ2-3; a weak D match, TRBD2 (7 bases). The V end was cut by 6 bases, the J end by 0 bases, with 16 bases between. The V gene's germline CDR1 is SNHLY and CDR2 FYNNEI. There are 16 residues in the CDR3. The chain's CDR3 is CASRGGGGHSTDTQYF. The CDR3 DNA reads as TGTGCCAGCAGGGGTGGGGGGGGCCATAGCACAGATACGCAGTATTTT.

This clonotype was observed at least ten times. This chain joins TRBV7-2 and TRBJ2-1; TRBD2 matches at 11 bases. The CDR3 is 17 residues long. J lost 4 bases, V lost 5 bases, and 10 bases had no gene match. From germline, CDR1 is SGHTA and CDR2 FQGNSA. The CDR3 reads CASSRGQTSGVYNEQFF. DNA of the CDR3: TGTGCCAGCAGCCGCGGGCAGACTAGCGGGGTATACAATGAGCAGTTCTTC.

V is TRBV5-6 and J is TRBJ2-2, with 11 bases aligning to TRBD2. The CDR3 sequence is 16 residues long. The junction had 6 bases not matched to a gene; V was cut back by 2 bases and J by 6 bases. Germline V CDR1 and CDR2: SGHDT, YYEEEE. The CDR3 sequence is CASSFISGGAAGELFF. In nucleotides, the CDR3 is TGTGCCAGCAGCTTTATTAGCGGGGGGGCTGCCGGGGAGCTGTTTTTT.

The chain is built from TRBV6-1 and TRBJ2-2; TRBD2 matches 8 bases. CDR1 is MNHNS, CDR2 SASEGT, per germline. The CDR3 runs to 17 residues. Trimming removed 6 bases from V and 2 bases from J; junction bases left unmatched: 11. CDR3 residues: CASRTLGLAVNTGELFF. Here the CDR3 DNA reads TGTGCCAGCAGGACCCTAGGACTAGCAGTTAACACCGGGGAGCTGTTTTTT.